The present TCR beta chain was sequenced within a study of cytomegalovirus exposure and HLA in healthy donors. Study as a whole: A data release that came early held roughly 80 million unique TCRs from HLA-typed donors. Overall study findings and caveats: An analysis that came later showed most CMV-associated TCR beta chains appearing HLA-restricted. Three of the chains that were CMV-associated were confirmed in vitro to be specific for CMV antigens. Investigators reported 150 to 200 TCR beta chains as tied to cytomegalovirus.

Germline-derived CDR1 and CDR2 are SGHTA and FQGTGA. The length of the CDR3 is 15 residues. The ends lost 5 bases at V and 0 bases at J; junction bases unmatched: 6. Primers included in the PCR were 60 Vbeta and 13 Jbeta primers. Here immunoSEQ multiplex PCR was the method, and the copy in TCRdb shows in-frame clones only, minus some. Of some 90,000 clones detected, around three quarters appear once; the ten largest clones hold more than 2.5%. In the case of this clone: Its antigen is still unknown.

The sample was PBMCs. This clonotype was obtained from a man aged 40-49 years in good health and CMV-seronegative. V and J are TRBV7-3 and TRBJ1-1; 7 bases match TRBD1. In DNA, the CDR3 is TGTGCCAGCAGCCCCGGACAGGAGATGAACACTGAAGCTTTCTTT. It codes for CASSPGQEMNTEAFF. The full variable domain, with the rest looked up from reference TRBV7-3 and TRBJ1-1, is GAGVSQTPSNKVTEKGKYVELRCDPISGHTALYWYRQSLGQGPEFLIYFQGTGAADDSGLPNDRFFAVRPEGSVSTLKIQRTERGDSAVYLCASSPGQEMNTEAFFGQGTRLTVV.